These 22 T cell receptor beta chains share one sample of origin, sequenced in a study of blood T cell repertoires in COVID-19. Data came from immunoSEQ multiplex PCR; TCRdb stores just in-frame clones and leaves some out. The sample has tens of thousands of clones, around 90% seen once. Source material: peripheral blood. The origin of the receptors is a man aged 45-65 years with acute or convalescent COVID-19.

The genes are TRBV27 and TRBJ1-6; D might be TRBD1 (5 bases). The CDR3 sequence is 13 residues long. V was cut by 1 base and J by 13 bases, with 11 bases left in between. CDR1 is MNHEY, CDR2 SMNVEV, per germline (reference sequence). The CDR3 DNA sequence: TGTGCCAGCAGTTTATGGGGGGGAAGGCCCCTCCACTTT. It translates to CASSLWGGRPLHF.

The gene calls are TRBV11-2 and TRBJ1-6; D is ambiguous. The CDR3 totals 15 residues. Trimming removed 3 bases from V and 0 bases from J, with 6 bases in between. The germline gives CDR1 SGHAT, CDR2 FQNNGV. CDR3 in amino acids: CASSLVSSYNSPLHF. The DNA for the CDR3 is TGTGCCAGCAGCTTGGTCAGCTCCTATAATTCACCCCTCCACTTT. The variable domain in full, with the rest retrieved from reference TRBV11-2 and TRBJ1-6, is EAGVAQSPRYKIIEKRQSVAFWCNPISGHATLYWYQQILGQGPKLLIQFQNNGVVDDSQLPKDRFSAERLKGVDSTLKIQPAKLEDSAVYLCASSLVSSYNSPLHFGNGTRLTVT.

The chain uses TRBV28 and TRBJ2-1; 11 bases map to TRBD2. CDR1 MDHEN and CDR2 SYDVKM come from the germline V gene. With 5 bases clipped from V and 9 bases from J, the junction kept 9 bases outside the gene matches. The CDR3 consists of 15 residues. In nucleotides, the CDR3 is TGTGCCAGCAGTGTAGCGGGAGGGCCAGATTTTGAGCAGTTCTTC. The encoded protein is CASSVAGGPDFEQFF.

This clone was observed a handful of times. The J gene is TRBJ2-7, the V gene TRBV7-9; D unclear. V lost 3 bases, J lost 4 bases, and 13 bases lay in between. Germline CDR1 SEHNR, CDR2 FQNEAQ (reference sequence). This CDR3 spans 14 amino acids. Here the CDR3 reads CASSFPITPYEQYF. The CDR3 DNA reads TGTGCCAGCAGCTTCCCGATTACTCCATACGAGCAGTACTTC.

This sequence joins TRBV28 and TRBJ2-7; D is perhaps TRBD1 (6 bases). Germline CDR1 reads MDHEN; CDR2 reads SYDVKM. CDR3 length: 13 residues. The germline V and J ends were trimmed by 6 bases and 4 bases, with 13 bases remaining between them. CDR3 DNA: TGTGCCAGCAGCCAGACAGGCCTGTACGAGCAGTACTTC. Its translation is CASSQTGLYEQYF. Drawing the rest from reference TRBV28 and TRBJ2-7, the complete variable domain is DVKVTQSSRYLVKRTGEKVFLECVQDMDHENMFWYRQDPGLGLRLIYFSYDVKMKEKGDIPEGYSVSREKKERFSLILESASTNQTSMYLCASSQTGLYEQYFGPGTRLTVT.

The rearrangement uses TRBV7-9 and TRBJ1-4, with a possible D match to TRBD1 (5 bases). Trimming shortened V by 5 bases and J by 7 bases, and 17 bases separated the two germline ends. The CDR3 runs 15 residues. Germline V lookup: CDR1 SEHNR, CDR2 FQNEAQ (reference sequence). The CDR3 DNA reads as TGTGCCAGCAGCCCCCGGGGACTTATGGGTGAAAAACTGTTTTTT. Translated: CASSPRGLMGEKLFF.

This chain's CDR3 is CASSPRVTSYGYTF. The CDR3 DNA sequence: TGTGCCAGCAGCCCCAGGGTTACCAGCTATGGCTACACCTTC. The V call is TRBV3-1 (or the pseudogene TRBV3-2), the J call TRBJ1-2; TRBD1 is a possible D gene (5 bases). Germline assignment: CDR1 LGHDT and CDR2 YNNKEL (reference sequence). V dropped 4 bases and J dropped 4 bases, with 13 bases sitting between them. The length of the CDR3 is 14 residues.

This clone was found a few times. The V and J genes are TRBV4-3 and TRBJ2-2, with 10 bases lining up with TRBD1. V dropped 1 base and J dropped 5; count of bases not matched to a gene: 4. Per germline, CDR1 LGHNA and CDR2 YSLEER. CDR3 length: 16 amino acids. CDR3 nucleotides: TGCGCCAGCAGCCAAGTTCGGGGACAGGGGACCGGGGAGCTGTTTTTT. The encoded protein is CASSQVRGQGTGELFF.

This chain connects TRBV4-1 to TRBJ2-5, with D tentatively TRBD1 (5 bases). Trimming cost V 4 bases and J 5 bases, with 20 bases left between them. This CDR3 has 16 residues. The V gene's germline CDR1 is MGHRA and CDR2 YSYEKL. The CDR3 spells CASSRSGSITKETQYF. The CDR3 bases are TGCGCCAGCAGCCGGTCAGGGTCAATCACCAAGGAGACCCAGTACTTC.

The chain has TRBV24-1 and TRBJ1-2; 10 nucleotides match TRBD1. CDR1 and CDR2 from the germline V gene are KGHDR and SFDVKD. The CDR3 loop spans 14 amino acids. V was pared by 3 bases and J by 6 bases, with 3 bases of the junction left unmatched. The CDR3 loop reads CATSDPGTGDGYTF. In DNA, the CDR3 is TGTGCCACCAGTGATCCCGGGACAGGGGATGGCTACACCTTC.

This sequence joins TRBV19 and TRBJ2-3; 10 bases are shared with TRBD1. Losses at the gene ends were 10 bases for V and 1 base for J; bases not matched to a gene: 8. This CDR3 is 15 amino acids long. Germline lookup yields CDR1 LNHDA and CDR2 SQIVND (reference sequence). The CDR3 reads CATYDRGRGTDTQYF. CDR3 nucleotide sequence: TGTGCCACCTACGACAGGGGGCGCGGCACAGATACGCAGTATTTT.

The chain employs TRBV10-3 and TRBJ2-2; possibly TRBD2 for D (5 bases). Per germline, CDR1 ENHRY and CDR2 SYGVKD. This CDR3 contains 13 residues. Trimming stripped 11 bases from V and 6 bases from J, with 16 bases between. In nucleotides, the CDR3 is TGTGCCGCTCGCGCGACTACGTCCGGGGAGCTGTTTTTT. This encodes CAARATTSGELFF.

This clone has just one count. The chain carries TRBV9 and TRBJ1-2, with D hard to call. From germline, CDR1 is SGDLS and CDR2 YYNGEE. Trimming shortened V by 2 bases and J by 8 bases, and 13 bases separated the two germline ends. The length of the CDR3 is 13 residues. CDR3 coding DNA: TGTGCCAGCAGCGTGAACGGGATGGTCGGCTACACCTTC. It translates to CASSVNGMVGYTF. The variable domain in full, completed from reference TRBV9 and TRBJ1-2, reads DSGVTQTPKHLITATGQRVTLRCSPRSGDLSVYWYQQSLDQGLQFLIQYYNGEERAKGNILERFSAQQFPDLHSELNLSSLELGDSALYFCASSVNGMVGYTFGSGTRLTVV.

The chain couples TRBV6-2 or TRBV6-3 to TRBJ1-1, with TRBD1 as a possible D gene (5 bases). The V gene lost 3 bases and the J gene lost 3 bases, with 11 bases spanning the gap. The CDR3 runs 14 residues. The germline gives CDR1 MNHEY, CDR2 SVGEGT. In DNA, the CDR3 is TGTGCCAGCAGTTATGTGGGCAGGGACACTGAAGCTTTCTTT. This translates into CASSYVGRDTEAFF.

About this clone itself: One end of the junction fails to match germline, which may point to a read error. J is TRBJ2-4 and V is TRBV3-1 (or the pseudogene TRBV3-2), with no clear D. CDR3 size: 11 residues. The germline V gene has CDR1 LGHDT and CDR2 YNNKEL (reference sequence). CDR3 region: CASSQDGPRVF. The CDR3 bases are TGTGCCAGCAGCCAAGATGGGCCTCGAGTCTTC.

V is TRBV4-1 and J is TRBJ2-5; the D gene is possibly TRBD2 (5 bases). V lost 4 bases and J 5 bases, leaving 11 bases between the germline ends. Germline loops: CDR1 MGHRA, CDR2 YSYEKL. The length of the CDR3 is 13 residues. The DNA of the CDR3 is TGCGCCAGCAGCCGGACGGGGTTGGAGACCCAGTACTTC. Translating gives CASSRTGLETQYF.

CDR3: CASSLSPGAPKAFF. CDR3 sequence (DNA): TGTGCCAGCAGCCTCAGTCCGGGTGCCCCGAAAGCTTTCTTT. The chain recombines TRBV7-3 with TRBJ1-1; D ambiguous. The CDR3 is 14 amino acids. Trimming removed 5 bases at V and 9 bases at J, with 19 bases between. Germline values: CDR1 SGHTA, CDR2 FQGTGA.

The chain carries TRBV18 and TRBJ2-3; D remains ambiguous. This CDR3 region has 13 residues. V lost 4 bases to trimming and J lost 4 bases, with 9 bases between them. CDR1 is KGHSH and CDR2 is LQKENI in the germline V gene. This CDR3 reads CASSRADSDTQYF. CDR3 DNA sequence: TGTGCCAGCTCACGTGCAGATTCAGATACGCAGTATTTT.

V usage is TRBV2 and J usage is TRBJ2-2, with 10 bases aligning to TRBD1. Germline CDR1 reads SNHLY; CDR2 reads FYNNEI. J gave up 7 bases and V 8 bases, and 7 bases lay outside the gene matches. The CDR3 spans 14 residues. CDR3 sequence (DNA): TGTGCCAGCTCACGGACAGGGGGGGGCGGGGAGCTGTTTTTT. Its translation is CASSRTGGGGELFF.

The V gene is TRBV12-3 or TRBV12-4, the J gene TRBJ1-5; D unclear. The CDR3 loop spans 13 amino acids. The V end was cut by 3 bases, the J end by 6 bases, with 9 bases between. CDR3 residues: CASSFLASQPQHF. In DNA, the CDR3 is TGTGCCAGCAGTTTCCTCGCCAGTCAGCCCCAGCATTTT.

The chain employs TRBV7-2 and TRBJ2-7, with 9 bases aligning to TRBD2. The germline V gene has CDR1 SGHTA and CDR2 FQGNSA. CDR3 length equals 17 residues. The V and J ends lost 2 bases and 2 bases, in that order; junction bases with no gene match: 10. The CDR3 bases are TGTGCCAGCAGCTTAATGGCTAGCGGGACTCTTACCTACGAGCAGTACTTC. It codes for CASSLMASGTLTYEQYF.

Only one count was recorded for this clone. This sequence joins TRBV3-1 (or the pseudogene TRBV3-2) and TRBJ2-3, with a possible D match to TRBD1 (7 bases). This CDR3 contains 12 residues. Between the trimmed V and J ends, which lost 4 bases and 6 bases, there was a span of 8 bases. Germline V gives CDR1 LGHDT, CDR2 YNNKEL (reference sequence). The CDR3 sequence: CASSPGGDTQYF. In DNA form, the CDR3 reads TGTGCCAGCAGCCCAGGGGGGGATACGCAGTATTTT.